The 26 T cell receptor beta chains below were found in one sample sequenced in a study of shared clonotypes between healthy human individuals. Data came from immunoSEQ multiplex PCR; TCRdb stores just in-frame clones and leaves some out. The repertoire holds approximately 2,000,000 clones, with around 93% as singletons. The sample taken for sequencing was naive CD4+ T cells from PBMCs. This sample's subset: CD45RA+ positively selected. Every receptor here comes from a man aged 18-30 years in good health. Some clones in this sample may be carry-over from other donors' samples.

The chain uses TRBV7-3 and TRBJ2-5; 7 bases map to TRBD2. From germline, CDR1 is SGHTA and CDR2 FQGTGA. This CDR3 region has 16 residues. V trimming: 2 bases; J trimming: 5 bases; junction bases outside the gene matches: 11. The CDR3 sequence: CASSLGLAATTETQYF. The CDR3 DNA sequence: TGTGCCAGCAGCTTAGGGCTAGCGGCCACGACGGAGACCCAGTACTTC.

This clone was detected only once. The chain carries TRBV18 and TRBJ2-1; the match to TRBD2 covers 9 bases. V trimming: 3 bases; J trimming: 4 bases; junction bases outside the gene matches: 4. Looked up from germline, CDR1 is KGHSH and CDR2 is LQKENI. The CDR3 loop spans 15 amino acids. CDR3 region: CASSPERGAYNEQFF. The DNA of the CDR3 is TGTGCCAGCTCACCCGAGCGGGGGGCTTACAATGAGCAGTTCTTC.

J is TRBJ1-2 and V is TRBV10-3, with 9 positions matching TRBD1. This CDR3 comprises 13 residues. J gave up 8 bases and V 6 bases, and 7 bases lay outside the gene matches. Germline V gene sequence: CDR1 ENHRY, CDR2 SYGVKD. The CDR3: CAIRGQGGGGYTF. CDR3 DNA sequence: TGTGCCATCAGGGGACAGGGCGGCGGGGGCTACACCTTC.

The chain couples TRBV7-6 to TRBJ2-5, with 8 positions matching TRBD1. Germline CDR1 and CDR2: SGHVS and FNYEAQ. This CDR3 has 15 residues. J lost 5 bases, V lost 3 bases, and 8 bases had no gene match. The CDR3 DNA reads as TGTGCCAGCAGCTTTGGCCAGGGGGCGTGGGAGACCCAGTACTTC. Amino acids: CASSFGQGAWETQYF.

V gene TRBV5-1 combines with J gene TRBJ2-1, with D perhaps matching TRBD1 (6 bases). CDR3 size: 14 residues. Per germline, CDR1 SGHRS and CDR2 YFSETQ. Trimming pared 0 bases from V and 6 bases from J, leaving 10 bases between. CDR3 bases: TGCGCCAGCAGCTTGGACAGGGTGAGCAATGAGCAGTTCTTC. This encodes CASSLDRVSNEQFF.

Written as DNA, the CDR3 is TGTGCCATCAGTCCGGGACAGGGGTATGGCTACACCTTC. Its protein is CAISPGQGYGYTF. This chain connects TRBV10-3 to TRBJ1-2; 10 nucleotides align to TRBD1. The CDR3 loop spans 13 amino acids. Germline trimming cut 5 bases from V and 5 bases from J; bases unmatched to any gene: 2. Germline CDR1 is ENHRY and CDR2 is SYGVKD.

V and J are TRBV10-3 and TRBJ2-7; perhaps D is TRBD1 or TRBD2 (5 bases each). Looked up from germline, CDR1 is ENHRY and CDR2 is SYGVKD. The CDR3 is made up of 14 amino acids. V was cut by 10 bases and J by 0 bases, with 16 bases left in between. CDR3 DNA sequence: TGTGCCACTAACCGGGGCACTACCTCCTACGAGCAGTACTTC. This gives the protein CATNRGTTSYEQYF.

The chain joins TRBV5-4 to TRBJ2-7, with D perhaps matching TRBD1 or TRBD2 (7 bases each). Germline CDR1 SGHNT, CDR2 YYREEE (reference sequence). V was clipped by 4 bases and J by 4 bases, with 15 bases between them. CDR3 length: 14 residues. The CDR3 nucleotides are TGTGCCAGCAGCCGTCCAGGGGGGGAATACGAGCAGTACTTC. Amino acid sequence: CASSRPGGEYEQYF.

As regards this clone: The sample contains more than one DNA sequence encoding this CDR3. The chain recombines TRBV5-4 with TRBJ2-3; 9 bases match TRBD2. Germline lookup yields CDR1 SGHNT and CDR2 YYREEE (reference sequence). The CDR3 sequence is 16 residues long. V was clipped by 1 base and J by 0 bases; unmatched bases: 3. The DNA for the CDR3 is TGTGCCAGCAGCTTGTGGCTAGCGGGGAGCACAGATACGCAGTATTTT. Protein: CASSLWLAGSTDTQYF.

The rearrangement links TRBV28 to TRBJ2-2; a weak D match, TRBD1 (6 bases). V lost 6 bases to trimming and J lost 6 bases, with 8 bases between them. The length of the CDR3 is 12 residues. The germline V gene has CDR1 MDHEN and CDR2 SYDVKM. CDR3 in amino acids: CASRGAPGELFF. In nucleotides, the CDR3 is TGTGCCAGCAGGGGGGCCCCCGGGGAGCTGTTTTTT.

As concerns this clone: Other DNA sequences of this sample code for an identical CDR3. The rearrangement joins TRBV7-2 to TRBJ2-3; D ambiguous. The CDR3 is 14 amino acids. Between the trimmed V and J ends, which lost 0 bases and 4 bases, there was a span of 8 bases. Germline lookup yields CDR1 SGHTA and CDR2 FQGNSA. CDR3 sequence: CASSLAVRSDTQYF. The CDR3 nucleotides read TGTGCCAGCAGCTTAGCTGTTAGGTCAGATACGCAGTATTTT. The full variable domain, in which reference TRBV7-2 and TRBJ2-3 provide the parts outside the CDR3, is GAGVSQSPSNKVTEKGKDVELRCDPISGHTALYWYRQSLGQGLEFLIYFQGNSAPDKSGLPSDRFSAERTGGSVSTLTIQRTQQEDSAVYLCASSLAVRSDTQYFGPGTRLTVL.

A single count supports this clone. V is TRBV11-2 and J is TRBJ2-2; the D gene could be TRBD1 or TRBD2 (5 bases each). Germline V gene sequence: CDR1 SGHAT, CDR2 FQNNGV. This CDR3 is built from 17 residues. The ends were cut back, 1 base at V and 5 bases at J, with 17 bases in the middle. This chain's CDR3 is CASSLGWGTSWTGELFF. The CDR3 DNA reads TGTGCCAGCAGCTTAGGCTGGGGGACCTCGTGGACCGGGGAGCTGTTTTTT.

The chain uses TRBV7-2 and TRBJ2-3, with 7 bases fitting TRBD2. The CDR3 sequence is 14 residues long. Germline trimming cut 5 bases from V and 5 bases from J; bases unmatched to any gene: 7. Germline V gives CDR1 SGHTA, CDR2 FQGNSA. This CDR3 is CASSPALAQDTQYF. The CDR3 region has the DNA TGTGCCAGCAGCCCCGCACTAGCGCAAGATACGCAGTATTTT. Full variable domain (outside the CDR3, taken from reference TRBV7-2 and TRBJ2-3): GAGVSQSPSNKVTEKGKDVELRCDPISGHTALYWYRQSLGQGLEFLIYFQGNSAPDKSGLPSDRFSAERTGGSVSTLTIQRTQQEDSAVYLCASSPALAQDTQYFGPGTRLTVL.

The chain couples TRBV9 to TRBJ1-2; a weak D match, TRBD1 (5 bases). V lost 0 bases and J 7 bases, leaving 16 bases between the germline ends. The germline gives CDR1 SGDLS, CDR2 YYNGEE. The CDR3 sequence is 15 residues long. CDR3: CASSVAVGALGGYTF. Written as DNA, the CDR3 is TGTGCCAGCAGCGTAGCTGTAGGGGCGCTTGGTGGCTACACCTTC. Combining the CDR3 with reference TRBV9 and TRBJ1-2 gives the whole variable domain DSGVTQTPKHLITATGQRVTLRCSPRSGDLSVYWYQQSLDQGLQFLIQYYNGEERAKGNILERFSAQQFPDLHSELNLSSLELGDSALYFCASSVAVGALGGYTFGSGTRLTVV.

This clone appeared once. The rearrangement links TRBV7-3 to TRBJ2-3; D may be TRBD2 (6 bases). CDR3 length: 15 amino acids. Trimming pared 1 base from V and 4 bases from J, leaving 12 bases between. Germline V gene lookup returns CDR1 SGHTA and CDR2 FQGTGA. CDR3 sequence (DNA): TGTGCCAGCAGCTTAATATCGACTAGTTCAGATACGCAGTATTTT. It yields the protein CASSLISTSSDTQYF.

CDR3 amino acids: CASSYQLLGTDTQYF. The DNA of the CDR3 is TGTGCCAGCAGTTATCAGCTGCTCGGCACAGATACGCAGTATTTT. The V gene is TRBV6-5, the J gene TRBJ2-3; D is unclear. There are 15 residues in the CDR3. Germline CDR1 is MNHEY and CDR2 is SVGAGI. V lost 3 bases and J 1 base, leaving 11 bases between the germline ends.

As DNA, the CDR3 is TGCAGCGTGAGACAGGGCGAAGGGACCCAGTACTTC. It specifies CSVRQGEGTQYF. V usage is TRBV29-1 and J usage is TRBJ2-5; 7 positions match TRBD1. Unmatched junction bases numbered 8, after V lost 6 bases and J lost 7 bases. The CDR3 loop spans 12 amino acids. Germline V lookup: CDR1 SQVTM, CDR2 ANQGSEA.

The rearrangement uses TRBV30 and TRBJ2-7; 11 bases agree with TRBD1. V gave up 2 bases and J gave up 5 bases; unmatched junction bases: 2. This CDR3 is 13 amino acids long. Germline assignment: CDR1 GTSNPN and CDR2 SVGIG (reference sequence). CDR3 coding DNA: TGTGCCTGGAGTCGGGACAGGGGGAACGAGCAGTACTTC. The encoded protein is CAWSRDRGNEQYF.

The CDR3 sequence: CASSLGWGNTEAFF. The CDR3 region has the DNA TGTGCCAGCAGCTTGGGCTGGGGGAACACTGAAGCTTTCTTT. The chain couples TRBV5-6 to TRBJ1-1; D gene uncertain. The CDR3 runs to 14 residues. CDR1 and CDR2 from the germline V gene are SGHDT and YYEEEE. Trimming took off 0 bases at V and 1 base at J, with 7 bases between the two ends.

The CDR3 coding sequence is TGTGCCAGCAGCATCAAACTGACAGGGTACAGCGAGCAGTACTTC. Protein product: CASSIKLTGYSEQYF. The chain links TRBV7-9 to TRBJ2-7, with 7 bases aligning to TRBD1. J was trimmed by 6 bases and V by 5 bases; bases with no gene match: 13. CDR1 is SEHNR, CDR2 FQNEAQ, per germline (reference sequence). The CDR3 is 15 residues long.

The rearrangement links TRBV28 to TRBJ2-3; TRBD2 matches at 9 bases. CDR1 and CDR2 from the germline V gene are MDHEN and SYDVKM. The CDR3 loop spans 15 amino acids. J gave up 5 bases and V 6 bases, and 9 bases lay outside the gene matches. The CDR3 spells CASSQRSSGGDTQYF. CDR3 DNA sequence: TGTGCCAGCAGCCAGAGGAGTAGCGGGGGAGATACGCAGTATTTT.

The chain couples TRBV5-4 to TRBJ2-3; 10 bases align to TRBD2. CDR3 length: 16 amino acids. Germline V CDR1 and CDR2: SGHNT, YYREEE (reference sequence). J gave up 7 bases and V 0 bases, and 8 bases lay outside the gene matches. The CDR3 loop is CASSLGLAGASYTQYF. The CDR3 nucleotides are TGTGCCAGCAGCTTGGGGCTAGCGGGAGCATCATATACGCAGTATTTT.

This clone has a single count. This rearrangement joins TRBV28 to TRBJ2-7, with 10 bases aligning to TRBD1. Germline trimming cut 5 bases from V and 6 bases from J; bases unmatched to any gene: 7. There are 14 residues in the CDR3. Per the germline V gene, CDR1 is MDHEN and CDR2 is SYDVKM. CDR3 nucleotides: TGTGCCAGCAGTCCATGGGGGACAGGGGCCGAGCAGTACTTC. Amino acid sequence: CASSPWGTGAEQYF.

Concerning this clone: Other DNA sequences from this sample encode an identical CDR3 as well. CDR3 DNA: TGTGCCAGCAGCTTGGCGGGGCGGACCCAGTACTTC. Amino acid sequence: CASSLAGRTQYF. The rearrangement joins TRBV28 to TRBJ2-5; TRBD2 might be the D (6 bases). This CDR3 contains 12 residues. Germline-derived CDR1 and CDR2 are MDHEN and SYDVKM. The V gene lost 6 bases and the J gene lost 7 bases, with 12 bases spanning the gap.

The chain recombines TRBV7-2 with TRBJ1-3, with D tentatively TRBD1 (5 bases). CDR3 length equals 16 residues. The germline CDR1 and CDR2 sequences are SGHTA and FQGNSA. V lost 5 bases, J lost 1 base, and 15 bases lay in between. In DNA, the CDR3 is TGTGCCAGCAGCCCCTTAGGGGAAAGTTCTGGAAACACCATATATTTT. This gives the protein CASSPLGESSGNTIYF.

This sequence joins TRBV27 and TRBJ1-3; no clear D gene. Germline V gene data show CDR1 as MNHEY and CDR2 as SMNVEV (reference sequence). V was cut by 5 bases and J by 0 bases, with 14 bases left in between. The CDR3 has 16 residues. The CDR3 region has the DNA TGTGCCAGCAGTCCGAGACCGGTCCCCTCTGGAAACACCATATATTTT. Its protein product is CASSPRPVPSGNTIYF.